These 2 T cell receptor beta chains came from one sample sequenced in a study of shared T cell receptors in the human thymus. The protocol was immunoSEQ multiplex PCR, while the TCRdb copy is restricted to in-frame clones and leaves out a portion. Among 720,000 or so clones, roughly 88% were seen once, and the ten largest hold more than 0.008%. In addition, the sample was reused for a study of human thymus T cells.

Sequenced input: thymocytes. Receptor source: a girl less than two years old with a congenital heart defect.

The rearrangement joins TRBV28 to TRBJ1-6, with D possibly TRBD1 on 6 matching bases. The CDR3 spans 21 residues. Germline V gene lookup returns CDR1 MDHEN and CDR2 SYDVKM. The V gene lost 2 bases and the J gene lost 5 bases, with 28 bases spanning the gap. CDR3: CASSLSTGTPKRVRNNSPLHF. In DNA form, the CDR3 reads TGTGCCAGCAGTTTAAGTACGGGGACACCCAAACGGGTTCGTAATAATTCACCCCTCCACTTT. Filled out from reference TRBV28 and TRBJ1-6, the complete variable domain reads DVKVTQSSRYLVKRTGEKVFLECVQDMDHENMFWYRQDPGLGLRLIYFSYDVKMKEKGDIPEGYSVSREKKERFSLILESASTNQTSMYLCASSLSTGTPKRVRNNSPLHFGNGTRLTVT.

The CDR3 here is CASSVVQRGGTDTQYF. For the CDR3, the DNA is TGTGCCAGCAGCGTAGTCCAGCGGGGGGGAACAGATACGCAGTATTTT. V is TRBV9 and J is TRBJ2-3; 10 bases agree with TRBD2. Looked up from germline, CDR1 is SGDLS and CDR2 is YYNGEE. This CDR3 is 16 amino acids long. After removal of 0 bases from V and 3 bases from J, the junction contained 4 bases not matched to a gene.